This T cell receptor beta chain was captured by sequencing in a study of CD8+ T cells in alopecia areata. As the sequencing template, cDNA was produced by extracting RNA and reverse transcribing it. Profiling relied on immunoSEQ multiplex PCR, and the TCRdb table lists in-frame clones only, not all of them. The table has about 190,000 clones, 59% seen once. This CDR3 has 16 amino acids. In germline, CDR1 is SGDLS, CDR2 YYNGEE. J gave up 8 bases and V 4 bases, and 11 bases lay outside the gene matches. V usage is TRBV9 and J usage is TRBJ2-2; 10 bases map to TRBD1. Sample: CD4+ T cells sorted from blood, taken at week 0. This receptor was obtained from a human donor with alopecia areata. The CDR3 region is CASSPRTGGTLGELFF. In DNA form, the CDR3 reads TGTGCCAGCAGCCCCCGGACAGGGGGTACGTTGGGGGAGCTGTTTTTT. The whole variable domain, remainder taken from reference TRBV9 and TRBJ2-2, is DSGVTQTPKHLITATGQRVTLRCSPRSGDLSVYWYQQSLDQGLQFLIQYYNGEERAKGNILERFSAQQFPDLHSELNLSSLELGDSALYFCASSPRTGGTLGELFFGEGSRLTVL.